These T cell receptor beta chains were read from a single sample in a study of cytomegalovirus exposure and HLA in healthy donors. Data came from immunoSEQ multiplex PCR; TCRdb stores just in-frame clones and leaves some out. The data hold over 150,000 clones, with approximately 86% observed a single time. Sequencing input: PBMCs. Every receptor here comes from a young man in good health and CMV-seropositive. The CDR3 runs from the conserved cysteine through the conserved F or W. D genes are given only for firm matches. Rows may omit the clone size; those that give it use once, few, many or a size class.

clone size | J gene | V gene | D gene | CDR3 protein | CDR3 DNA
NA | TRBJ2-3 | TRBV5-1 | NA | CASSPPHGPDTQYF | TGCGCCAGCAGCCCCCCACATGGCCCAGATACGCAGTATTTT
NA | TRBJ1-2 | TRBV10-3 | NA | CATTGGSHQVQEAGYTF | TGTGCCACCACCGGGGGGTCACACCAGGTCCAGGAGGCTGGCTACACCTTC
NA | TRBJ1-3 | TRBV7-2 | NA | CASSLQGTGNTIYF | TGTGCCAGCAGCCTGCAGGGTACTGGAAACACCATATATTTT
NA | TRBJ1-1 | TRBV6-6 | NA | CASSSQGRGRNTEAFF | TGTGCCAGCAGCTCCCAAGGGCGGGGGAGGAACACTGAAGCTTTCTTT
NA | TRBJ2-3 | TRBV6-5 | TRBD1 | CASSYSDRVADTQYF | TGTGCCAGCAGTTACTCCGACAGGGTCGCAGATACGCAGTATTTT
few | TRBJ2-5 | TRBV15 | TRBD2 | CATRRGAGEGETQYF | TGTGCCACCCGCCGAGGGGCGGGGGAGGGGGAGACCCAGTACTTC
once | TRBJ2-1 | TRBV9 | TRBD2 | CASSQRTSLNEQFF | TGTGCCAGCAGCCAACGGACTAGCCTCAATGAGCAGTTCTTC
NA | TRBJ2-1 | TRBV7-6 | NA | CASSPTGRNNNEQFF | TGTGCCAGCAGCCCAACGGGTAGGAATAACAATGAGCAGTTCTTC
NA | TRBJ1-4 | TRBV6-6 | NA | CASSYLIRGNDEKLFF | TGTGCCAGCAGTTACTTAATACGAGGGAACGATGAAAAACTGTTTTTT
NA | TRBJ1-4 | TRBV11-2 | NA | CASSPKRGWEKLFF | TGTGCCAGCAGCCCTAAACGGGGATGGGAAAAACTGTTTTTT
NA | TRBJ2-4 | TRBV4-3 | TRBD2 | CASSQEATSGARAKNIQYF | TGCGCCAGCAGCCAAGAGGCGACTAGCGGGGCCCGGGCCAAAAACATTCAGTACTTC
few | TRBJ1-5 | TRBV19 | NA | CASSPLQGAQPQHF | TGTGCCAGTAGTCCCTTACAGGGAGCTCAGCCCCAGCATTTT
NA | TRBJ1-2 | TRBV6-6 | NA | CASSYGQGPNYGYTF | TGTGCCAGCAGTTACGGGCAGGGCCCGAACTATGGCTACACCTTC
NA | TRBJ2-5 | TRBV9 | TRBD2 | CASSVGAGGNQETQYF | TGTGCCAGCAGCGTAGGAGCGGGAGGTAACCAAGAGACCCAGTACTTC
few | TRBJ1-2 | TRBV6-5 | TRBD1 | CASSSAGTGEGGYTF | TGTGCCAGCAGTTCAGCCGGGACAGGGGAAGGGGGCTACACCTTC
once | TRBJ2-3 | TRBV4-3 | TRBD2 | CASSHQAGGYTDTQYF | TGCGCCAGCAGCCACCAAGCGGGGGGGTACACAGATACGCAGTATTTT
NA | TRBJ2-7 | TRBV4-3 | TRBD2 | CASSQEASGFSYEQYF | TGCGCCAGCAGCCAAGAGGCTAGCGGCTTCTCCTACGAGCAGTACTTC
NA | TRBJ2-6 | TRBV7-3 | NA | CASSLLKGDGANVLTF | TGTGCCAGCAGCTTACTGAAGGGGGATGGGGCCAACGTCCTGACTTTC
few | TRBJ1-3 | TRBV7-9 | NA | CASSLAQPSSGNTIYF | TGTGCCAGCAGCTTAGCACAGCCGAGCTCTGGAAACACCATATATTTT
NA | TRBJ2-5 | TRBV5-1 | NA | CASESLLAVEETQYF | TGCGCCAGCGAGTCCTTACTAGCCGTGGAAGAGACCCAGTACTTC
NA | TRBJ1-1 | TRBV4-1 | NA | CASSPWTFRAAKSAFF | TGCGCCAGCAGCCCCTGGACATTTCGTGCGGCAAAATCGGCTTTCTTT
NA | TRBJ1-4 | TRBV19 | NA | CASVGNRGEKLFF | TGTGCCAGTGTGGGTAACCGCGGGGAAAAACTGTTTTTT
once | TRBJ1-1 | TRBV7-8 | NA | CASSLRAGPDTMNTEAFF | TGTGCCAGCAGCTTACGGGCGGGCCCGGATACTATGAACACTGAAGCTTTCTTT
NA | TRBJ1-3 | TRBV10-2 | TRBD1 | CASSATGTGNTIYF | TGCGCCAGCAGTGCGACAGGGACTGGAAACACCATATATTTT
NA | TRBJ2-5 | TRBV27 | NA | CASSLRFAGTDKEETQYF | TGTGCCAGCAGTTTAAGGTTCGCGGGAACAGACAAAGAAGAGACCCAGTACTTC
NA | TRBJ1-2 | TRBV7-2 | TRBD1 | CASSLGRGNYGYTF | TGTGCCAGCAGCTTAGGCAGGGGGAACTATGGCTACACCTTC
once | TRBJ2-7 | TRBV6-1 | NA | CASRGGGNLYEQYF | TGTGCCAGCAGAGGGGGGGGAAATCTCTACGAGCAGTACTTC
NA | TRBJ2-1 | TRBV6-6 | NA | CASQGNEQFF | TGTGCCAGCCAGGGGAATGAGCAGTTCTTC
NA | TRBJ2-1 | TRBV5-1 | NA | CASSPMGGAGSYNEQFF | TGCGCCAGCAGCCCAATGGGGGGGGCAGGATCCTACAATGAGCAGTTCTTC
NA | TRBJ2-7 | TRBV7-2 | NA | CASSTRDFPYEQYF | TGTGCCAGCAGCACCAGGGACTTCCCCTACGAGCAGTACTTC
NA | TRBJ1-2 | TRBV28 | NA | CASSLLTDYGYTF | TGTGCCAGCAGTTTATTGACAGACTATGGCTACACCTTC
many | TRBJ2-7 | TRBV19 | TRBD2 | CASSIAGGPSYEQYF | TGTGCCAGTAGTATAGCGGGGGGACCCTCCTACGAGCAGTACTTC
NA | TRBJ1-1 | TRBV5-1 | NA | CASSLNSGNTEAFF | TGCGCCAGCAGCTTGAACAGCGGGAACACTGAAGCTTTCTTT
NA | TRBJ1-5 | TRBV14 | NA | CASSLSPYSNQPQHF | TGTGCCAGCAGCCTCTCCCCTTATAGCAATCAGCCCCAGCATTTT
NA | TRBJ1-1 | TRBV6-6 | NA | CASSYSRDRNTEAFF | TGTGCCAGCAGTTACTCGAGAGACAGGAACACTGAAGCTTTCTTT
NA | TRBJ1-2 | TRBV19 | NA | CASTSNQGYGYTF | TGTGCCAGCACATCAAACCAGGGTTATGGCTACACCTTC
NA | TRBJ2-2 | TRBV6-4 | TRBD1 | CASRTGTGAGELFF | TGTGCCAGCAGAACGGGGACAGGAGCGGGGGAGCTGTTTTTT
NA | TRBJ2-1 | TRBV13 | TRBD2 | CASSPPGGLDNEQFF | TGTGCCAGCAGCCCCCCGGGGGGGCTCGACAATGAGCAGTTCTTC
NA | TRBJ2-7 | TRBV11-3 | NA | CASSSTSWTAQYF | TGTGCCAGCAGCTCTACCAGTTGGACAGCTCAGTACTTC
NA | TRBJ1-1 | TRBV9 | NA | CASSVLPGGENTEAFF | TGTGCCAGCAGCGTCCTCCCCGGGGGTGAGAACACTGAAGCTTTCTTT
NA | TRBJ2-2 | TRBV9 | TRBD2 | CASSAWTSGGPTGELFF | TGTGCCAGCAGCGCATGGACTAGCGGGGGCCCGACCGGGGAGCTGTTTTTT
NA | TRBJ1-5 | TRBV18 | TRBD1 | CASSPSQGVDQPQHF | TGTGCCAGCTCACCATCACAGGGGGTTGATCAGCCCCAGCATTTT
NA | TRBJ1-2 | TRBV5-1 | NA | CASSLDRGYTF | TGCGCCAGCAGCTTGGACCGGGGCTACACCTTC
NA | TRBJ2-5 | TRBV7-8 | NA | CASSLAPQGMETQYF | TGTGCCAGCAGCTTAGCGCCACAGGGAATGGAGACCCAGTACTTC
NA | TRBJ1-3 | TRBV2 | TRBD1 | CASSEQGAGNTIYF | TGTGCCAGCAGTGAACAGGGGGCTGGAAACACCATATATTTT
NA | TRBJ1-5 | TRBV9 | TRBD1 | CASSVGLDRNQPQHF | TGTGCCAGCAGCGTAGGTTTGGACAGGAATCAGCCCCAGCATTTT
NA | TRBJ2-1 | TRBV4-3 | NA | CASSSGTGTPEQFF | TGCGCCAGCAGCTCCGGGACTGGGACCCCCGAGCAGTTCTTC
NA | TRBJ1-6 | TRBV7-2 | TRBD1 | CASSSRGQGSSYNSPLHF | TGTGCCAGCAGCTCGAGGGGACAGGGAAGCTCCTATAATTCACCCCTCCACTTT